Sequencing of this TCR beta chain was carried out in a study of OX40 agonist ivuxolimab in advanced cancers. Blood draws occurred at baseline, cycle 4 day 1, and cycle 7 day 1. Profiling relied on immunoSEQ multiplex PCR, and the TCRdb table lists in-frame clones only, not all of them. The top ten hold roughly 0.6% of the sample, which has 50,000 to 65,000 clones, 65% to 90% seen once. Source: CD4+ or CD8+ T cells sorted from blood, taken in a trial of the OX40 agonist ivuxolimab. This clonotype was obtained from an adult with an advanced solid tumor such as melanoma, head and neck, liver or kidney cancer.

This chain's CDR3 is CASSLSQSEQYF. CDR3 nucleotide sequence: TGTGCCAGCAGCTTATCACAGTCCGAGCAGTACTTC. V is TRBV7-9 and J is TRBJ2-5; D call uncertain. Gene TRBJ2-7 matches the end of the DNA better, so the J call may be wrong. Germline V gene data show CDR1 as SEHNR and CDR2 as FQNEAQ (reference sequence). The CDR3 covers 12 residues.